This T cell receptor (beta chain) was observed in a study of blood T cell repertoires in COVID-19. Background on the study: The United States, Italy and Spain were the sources of the acute and convalescent COVID-19 samples. The analysed material was cDNA or gDNA that came from T cells, B-cell-depleted T cells, or PBMCs.

The V end was cut by 4 bases, the J end by 5 bases, with 11 bases between. Looked up from germline, CDR1 is SGHTA and CDR2 is FQGNSA. The CDR3 runs to 13 residues. In the authors' workflow: The assay estimated nucleated cells by amplifying reference gene primers. Only in-frame clones appear in the TCRdb table, and some are missing; sequencing was by immunoSEQ multiplex PCR. Clone size and V and J calls were adopted from that table, with D and trimming inferred from the DNA. The sample includes some 150,000 clones, 84% of them seen just once. Sequences were obtained from peripheral blood. The gene calls are TRBV7-2 and TRBJ1-2; D is undetermined. This receptor was obtained from a human donor in a cohort sampled during active COVID-19. The chain's CDR3 is CASSSTGVYGYTF. The CDR3 DNA sequence: TGTGCCAGCAGCTCGACGGGTGTGTATGGCTACACCTTC.